This T cell receptor (beta chain) was observed in a study of Ad26.COV2.S vaccination and SARS-CoV-2 variants. Across the study: In the study, Ad26.COV2.S was injected intramuscularly once, or twice 56 days apart. General study findings and limits: TCR breadth and depth estimates may have understated total T cell responses.

The assay was immunoSEQ multiplex PCR, and TCRdb's table has in-frame clones only and misses some. The sample shows approximately 300,000 clones, 85% to 90% of them seen only once. The CDR3 has 14 residues. The V end lost 6 bases, the J end lost 4 bases, and 17 bases lay between the germline ends. The germline CDR1 and CDR2 sequences are SGHDT and YYEEEE. Treatment described: about 20 received Ad26.COV2.S at low or high dose, single or two shots; about 5 received placebo; per-sample allocation not given. Each sample was drawn 63 days after the first injection (of vaccine or placebo). Ad26 vector vaccine expressed Wuhan-strain SARS-CoV-2 spike. To note about this clone: Its antigen is still unknown.

This sequence was found in a person between 18 and 65 years old who received the Ad26.COV2.S COVID-19 vaccine or a placebo. This sequence joins TRBV5-6 and TRBJ2-7; D unclear. The specimen comprised peripheral blood, sampled in a trial of Ad26.COV2.S vaccine versus placebo. CDR3 amino acids: CASTATKQGYEQYF. CDR3 nucleotides: TGTGCCAGCACCGCGACCAAACAAGGATACGAGCAGTACTTC. The full variable domain, its missing parts supplied by reference TRBV5-6 and TRBJ2-7, is DAGVTQSPTHLIKTRGQQVTLRCSPKSGHDTVSWYQQALGQGPQFIFQYYEEEERQRGNFPDRFSGHQFPNYSSELNVNALLLGDSALYLCASTATKQGYEQYFGPGTRLTVT.